In this sample, the clone carrying this TCR beta chain turned up once. The antigen remains unidentified. The data derive from a study of cytomegalovirus exposure and HLA in healthy donors. General study points: Later analysis identified around 15,000 TCR beta sequences associated with HLA alleles, using a false discovery rate threshold of 0.05.

The germline V gene encodes CDR1 SGHRS and CDR2 YFSETQ. This CDR3 has 17 amino acids. The junction had 8 bases not matched to a gene; V was cut back by 4 bases and J by 1 base. Vbeta (60) and Jbeta (13) primers were used in the PCR. Assay used: immunoSEQ multiplex PCR; TCRdb lists only in-frame clones, some missing. The sample carries fewer than 200,000 clones, 79% recorded once. V is TRBV5-1 and J is TRBJ2-2; 9 bases match TRBD1. Sequenced: PBMCs. This receptor was taken from a woman aged 40 to 50 in good health and CMV-seronegative. As DNA, the CDR3 is TGCGCCAGCAGCCCTTTCACAGGGGGCGGGAACACCGGGGAGCTGTTTTTT. Its protein product is CASSPFTGGGNTGELFF.